The 21 T cell receptor beta chains below come from one sample, sequenced in a study of human T cells and chemical hapten exposure. MiXCR was run by TCRdb on the RACE reads, yielding one entry per CDR3 protein. Here the sample spans 250,000 or so distinct CDR3 sequences, approximately 8.6% being singletons. The time point is: pre-sensitization, week 0. The treatment is: therapeutic diphenylcyclopropenone sensitization with weekly scalp DPC. The material was whole blood, obtained in connection with sensitization to the hapten diphenylcyclopropenone (DPC). Receptors were obtained from a woman between 35 and 50 years old with alopecia areata. Some clones in this sample may be carry-over from other donors' samples.

At least ten counts were recorded for this clonotype. J is TRBJ2-7 and V is TRBV3-1; 9 bases agree with TRBD2. The trim removed 4 bases at V and 0 bases at J, leaving 4 bases unmatched. CDR1 is LGHDT and CDR2 is YNNKEL in the germline V gene (reference sequence). The CDR3 is made up of 15 amino acids. The CDR3: CASSPLAGISYEQYF. CDR3 DNA sequence: TGTGCCAGCAGCCCACTAGCGGGTATCTCCTACGAGCAGTACTTC.

The sample holds many counts of this clonotype. The chain is built from TRBV6-6 and TRBJ1-1, with 7 bases aligning to TRBD1. V was pared by 5 bases and J by 0 bases, with 3 bases of the junction left unmatched. Germline assignment: CDR1 MNHNY and CDR2 SVGAGI (reference sequence). The CDR3 length is 14 residues. CDR3 loop: CASSGGQMNTEAFF. The CDR3 nucleotides read TGTGCCAGCAGTGGGGGACAGATGAACACTGAAGCTTTCTTT.

This clonotype was counted only a few times. The chain employs TRBV27 and TRBJ2-7; D is unresolved. The CDR3 totals 15 residues. Trimming left V 6 bases short and J 0 bases short, with 15 bases between. Germline lookup yields CDR1 MNHEY and CDR2 SMNVEV (reference sequence). CDR3 sequence: CASSRQVISSYEQYF. CDR3 coding DNA: TGTGCCAGCAGCCGACAAGTCATAAGCTCCTACGAGCAGTACTTC.

This clonotype was found a few times. This sequence joins TRBV9 and TRBJ2-4, with TRBD1 identical over 7 bases. The CDR3 is 16 residues long. The trim removed 0 bases at V and 4 bases at J, leaving 7 bases unmatched. Per germline, CDR1 SGDLS and CDR2 YYNGEE. CDR3 sequence: CASSVDWDSGKNIQYF. DNA for the CDR3: TGTGCCAGCAGCGTAGATTGGGACAGTGGAAAAAACATTCAGTACTTC.

This clonotype was detected a few times. The chain is built from TRBV4-2 and TRBJ2-7; the match to TRBD2 covers 7 bases. After removal of 0 bases from V and 1 base from J, the junction contained 3 bases not matched to a gene. Germline values: CDR1 LGHNA, CDR2 YNFKEQ. This CDR3 contains 15 residues. CDR3 in DNA: TGTGCCAGCAGCCAAGACACTAGCGAGTCCTACGAGCAGTACTTC. It codes for CASSQDTSESYEQYF.

In this sample, this clonotype turned up many times. In DNA, the CDR3 is TGTGCCAGCAGCTTAAGAGCAGAGTATCGCACAGATACGCAGTATTTT. This codes for CASSLRAEYRTDTQYF. The V gene is TRBV7-6, the J gene TRBJ2-3; no firm D call. The CDR3 extends over 16 amino acids. Germline assignment: CDR1 SGHVS and CDR2 FNYEAQ. V lost 2 bases and J lost 1, with 13 bases in between.

This clonotype was detected only a few times. This chain connects TRBV29-1 to TRBJ2-1; 8 bases fit TRBD1. Germline CDR1 and CDR2: SQVTM and ANQGSEA. V trimming: 3 bases; J trimming: 6 bases; junction bases outside the gene matches: 4. The CDR3 is made up of 13 amino acids. CDR3 bases: TGCAGCGTTGATCAAGGACAGGGCAATGAGCAGTTCTTC. Protein product: CSVDQGQGNEQFF.

The J gene is TRBJ2-7, the V gene TRBV25-1; tentative D call: TRBD1 (6 bases). Germline values: CDR1 MGHDK, CDR2 SYGVNS. The germline V and J ends were trimmed by 9 bases and 4 bases, with 22 bases remaining between them. This CDR3 comprises 15 residues. CDR3 nucleotide sequence: TGTGCCAGGGCGGACAGCCTCCTAATACGATACGAGCAGTACTTC. Translating gives CARADSLLIRYEQYF.

This clonotype was seen more than once but under ten times. V is TRBV7-3 and J is TRBJ1-5, with D perhaps matching TRBD1 (6 bases). Germline CDR1 SGHTA, CDR2 FQGTGA. The V and J ends lost 10 bases and 2 bases respectively, with 15 bases between them. This CDR3 spans 14 amino acids. The CDR3 DNA sequence: TGTGCCACCGGGAGACAGGCGGGCAATCAGCCCCAGCATTTT. Translated: CATGRQAGNQPQHF.

This clonotype was counted at least ten times. This rearrangement joins TRBV12-3 or TRBV12-4 to TRBJ1-5, with D uncertain. The CDR3 is 13 residues long. Between the trimmed V and J ends, which lost 6 bases and 0 bases, there was a span of 6 bases. The CDR3 nucleotides read TGTGCCAGCAGCTCGACTAGCAATCAGCCCCAGCATTTT. This sequence encodes CASSSTSNQPQHF.

This clonotype was counted between two and nine times. V gene TRBV28 combines with J gene TRBJ2-1; D not resolved. Per the germline V gene, CDR1 is MDHEN and CDR2 is SYDVKM. Trimming pared 3 bases from V and 9 bases from J, leaving 9 bases between. CDR3 length: 12 amino acids. The CDR3 nucleotides are TGTGCCAGCAGTTTGACTCCCGGTGAGCAGTTCTTC. Encoded protein: CASSLTPGEQFF.

The rearrangement joins TRBV12-3 or TRBV12-4 to TRBJ1-5, with D hard to call. Trimming shortened V by 0 bases and J by 3 bases, and 6 bases separated the two germline ends. The CDR3 length is 14 residues. The CDR3 is CASSLAGFNQPQHF. CDR3 bases: TGTGCCAGCAGTTTAGCAGGGTTCAATCAGCCCCAGCATTTT.

Of note for this clonotype: A much larger clone lies a single base off, so this may be a read error. The rearrangement uses TRBV6-5 and TRBJ1-1; 9 positions match TRBD1. Per germline, CDR1 MNHEY and CDR2 SVGAGI. V was clipped by 6 bases and J by 3 bases; unmatched bases: 5. CDR3 length: 14 amino acids. CDR3 in amino acids: CASRGQGRDTEAFF. CDR3 sequence (DNA): TGTGCCAGCAGGGGACAGGGAAGGGACACTGAAGCTTTCTTT.

The chain links TRBV29-1 to TRBJ2-1, with 7 bases fitting TRBD1. Germline CDR1 and CDR2: SQVTM and ANQGSEA. This CDR3 has 16 amino acids. Trimming cost V 6 bases and J 0 bases; bases outside gene matches: 11. DNA of the CDR3: TGCAGCGTCTGTGACAGGGATCTCCGCTCCTACAATGAGCAGTTCTTC. This translates into CSVCDRDLRSYNEQFF.

The rearrangement uses TRBV6-2 or TRBV6-3 and TRBJ2-5; D possibly corresponds to TRBD2 (5 bases). Trimming left V 6 bases short and J 0 bases short, with 14 bases between. Germline CDR1 is MNHEY and CDR2 is SVGEGT. CDR3 length: 15 residues. CDR3 DNA: TGTGCCAGCAGCCCGGGGAGTAGCGACCAAGAGACCCAGTACTTC. This sequence encodes CASSPGSSDQETQYF.

This clonotype was picked up a small number of times. The chain carries TRBV4-1 and TRBJ2-7; D may be TRBD2 (5 bases). Germline loops: CDR1 MGHRA, CDR2 YSYEKL. This CDR3 contains 14 residues. The ends were cut back, 0 bases at V and 3 bases at J, with 9 bases in the middle. The CDR3 bases are TGCGCCAGCAGCCAAGAAATAGGGAGCTACGAGCAGTACTTC. It specifies CASSQEIGSYEQYF.

This clonotype was recorded many times. This sequence joins TRBV12-3 or TRBV12-4 and TRBJ2-5; D not certain. This CDR3 contains 13 residues. V lost 5 bases, J lost 1 base, and 8 bases lay in between. The CDR3 reads CASSPSGQETQYF. The DNA of the CDR3 is TGTGCCAGCAGTCCGTCGGGCCAAGAGACCCAGTACTTC.

Comments on this clonotype: One end of the junction is discordant with germline, which a read error may explain. As DNA, the CDR3 is TGTGCCAGCAGCTTAGGACGTCTAGCGGGAGATACCTCCTCCTACTATGAGCAGTTCTTC. Its protein product is CASSLGRLAGDTSSYYEQFF. The chain couples TRBV7-8 to TRBJ2-1; 10 bases are a match to TRBD2. This CDR3 spans 20 amino acids. Germline V gene lookup returns CDR1 SGHVS and CDR2 FQNEAQ.

This clonotype has at least ten counts. This chain joins TRBV10-3 and TRBJ2-1; TRBD2 matches 13 bases. The CDR3 length is 18 residues. With 0 bases clipped from V and 8 bases from J, the junction kept 10 bases outside the gene matches. Germline-derived CDR1 and CDR2 are ENHRY and SYGVKD. The CDR3 reads CAISESRLTSGRWDEQFF. CDR3 DNA sequence: TGTGCCATCAGTGAGTCCCGCCTGACTAGCGGGAGGTGGGATGAGCAGTTCTTC.

This clonotype was observed a handful of times. The chain recombines TRBV5-1 with TRBJ2-7; D not resolved. Germline CDR1 is SGHRS and CDR2 is YFSETQ. The CDR3 runs 14 residues. V lost 0 bases, J lost 3 bases, and 10 bases lay in between. For the CDR3, the DNA is TGCGCCAGCAGCTTGGGGCAGACGAGCTACGAGCAGTACTTC. Its protein is CASSLGQTSYEQYF.

This clonotype was detected ten times or more. The chain carries TRBV12-3 or TRBV12-4 and TRBJ1-1; 9 bases are shared with TRBD1. After removal of 5 bases from V and 7 bases from J, the junction contained 8 bases not matched to a gene. The CDR3 extends over 14 amino acids. CDR3 in amino acids: CASSVGGTGFEAFF. CDR3 in DNA: TGTGCCAGCAGTGTGGGAGGGACAGGGTTTGAAGCTTTCTTT.